These T cell receptor beta chains were read from a single sample in a study of blood T cells in healthy people across ages. TCRdb re-derived calls from the 5' RACE reads in MiXCR, one entry per CDR3 protein. This sample has some 640,000 distinct CDR3 sequences, with about 30% found just once. The sample was blood. The source is an elderly woman in good health. Both conserved end residues are part of each CDR3. The order of the fields is clone size, J gene, D gene, V gene, CDR3 DNA, CDR3 protein. D genes are given only for firm matches. Clone size, where shown, is once, few, many, or a class for clones that have expanded.

clone_size: many
j_call: TRBJ2-5
d_call: .
v_call: TRBV27
cdr3_nt: TGTGCCAGCAGTGGGTGGGGGATTCAAGAGACCCAGTACTTC
cdr3_aa: CASSGWGIQETQYF

clone_size: few
j_call: TRBJ2-2
d_call: .
v_call: TRBV6-5
cdr3_nt: TGTGCCAGCAATGGTCAGGCGAACACCGGGGAGCTGTTTTTT
cdr3_aa: CASNGQANTGELFF

clone_size: .
j_call: TRBJ2-1
d_call: .
v_call: TRBV6-2/TRBV6-3
cdr3_nt: TGTGCCAGCAGACGCCTCGAGACCCTGTTCTTC
cdr3_aa: CASRRLETLFF

clone_size: many
j_call: TRBJ2-3
d_call: .
v_call: TRBV9
cdr3_nt: TGTGCCAGCAGCGTAGCCGGGGGCCTTAGCACAGATACGCAGTATTTT
cdr3_aa: CASSVAGGLSTDTQYF

clone_size: many
j_call: TRBJ2-1
d_call: .
v_call: TRBV25-1
cdr3_nt: TGTGCCAGCAGTGAAAGTGGGGGGAATGAGCAGTTCTTC
cdr3_aa: CASSESGGNEQFF

clone_size: many
j_call: TRBJ2-7
d_call: TRBD1
v_call: TRBV6-1
cdr3_nt: TGTGCCACCTCGCCCCGGACAGGGGTTGACGAGCAGTACTTC
cdr3_aa: CATSPRTGVDEQYF

clone_size: many
j_call: TRBJ1-2
d_call: TRBD1
v_call: TRBV5-6
cdr3_nt: TGTGCCAGCAGCACAGGGGGTGGTGGTGGCTACACCTTC
cdr3_aa: CASSTGGGGGYTF

clone_size: many
j_call: TRBJ1-6
d_call: TRBD1
v_call: TRBV9
cdr3_nt: TGTGCCAGCAGCTTGCACGCGACCGGGACAGGGGTTTCCTCACCCCTCCACTTT
cdr3_aa: CASSLHATGTGVSSPLHF

clone_size: many
j_call: TRBJ2-7
d_call: .
v_call: TRBV7-2
cdr3_nt: TGTGCCAGCAGCCGAGCATTGTCTAGGCAAAGCGCCTACGAGCAGTACTTC
cdr3_aa: CASSRALSRQSAYEQYF

clone_size: many
j_call: TRBJ2-7
d_call: TRBD2
v_call: TRBV4-3
cdr3_nt: TGCGCCAGCAGCCAAGAACCACCCTCCCTAGCGGGGGCAGGGGAGCAGTACTTC
cdr3_aa: CASSQEPPSLAGAGEQYF

clone_size: .
j_call: TRBJ2-7
d_call: .
v_call: TRBV6-6
cdr3_nt: TGTGCCAGCAGTTACTCCCTAGTGGGAGCCCCCGAGCAGTACTTC
cdr3_aa: CASSYSLVGAPEQYF

clone_size: .
j_call: TRBJ1-1
d_call: .
v_call: TRBV20-1
cdr3_nt: TGCAGTGCTCCGTGGACAGCGACGACTGAAGCTTTCTTT
cdr3_aa: CSAPWTATTEAFF

clone_size: many
j_call: TRBJ1-2
d_call: .
v_call: TRBV7-9
cdr3_nt: TGTGCCAGCAGCTTCGATTGGGGGGATTATGGCTACACCTTC
cdr3_aa: CASSFDWGDYGYTF

clone_size: many
j_call: TRBJ2-6
d_call: .
v_call: TRBV12-3/TRBV12-4
cdr3_nt: TGTGCCAGCAGTTCGCGCAGGGGTGCTGGGGCCAACGTCCTGACTTTC
cdr3_aa: CASSSRRGAGANVLTF

clone_size: many
j_call: TRBJ2-2
d_call: TRBD1
v_call: TRBV6-1
cdr3_nt: TGTGCCAGCAACGTTAAGGGGGCTACCGGGGAGCTGTTTTTT
cdr3_aa: CASNVKGATGELFF

clone_size: many
j_call: TRBJ2-7
d_call: .
v_call: TRBV7-2
cdr3_nt: TGTGCCAGCAGCTTAGGTCGGGGGCTCAGAGAGCAGTACTTC
cdr3_aa: CASSLGRGLREQYF

clone_size: many
j_call: TRBJ2-1
d_call: TRBD2
v_call: TRBV6-5
cdr3_nt: TGTGCCAGCAGTTACTCGAGCCAGCGGGGGTACAATGAGCAGTTCTTC
cdr3_aa: CASSYSSQRGYNEQFF

clone_size: many
j_call: TRBJ1-1
d_call: .
v_call: TRBV7-2
cdr3_nt: TGTGCCAGCAGCTTAGCAGTCGGGCATTCGAACACTGAAGCTTTCTTT
cdr3_aa: CASSLAVGHSNTEAFF

clone_size: many
j_call: TRBJ2-3
d_call: TRBD1
v_call: TRBV18
cdr3_nt: TGTGCCAGCTCACCAAAGGGGCCGGGACAGGGGACAGATACGCAGTATTTT
cdr3_aa: CASSPKGPGQGTDTQYF

clone_size: .
j_call: TRBJ1-3
d_call: TRBD1
v_call: TRBV6-5
cdr3_nt: TGTGCCAGCAGCCCGACTACAGGGGTCTCTGGAAACACCATATATTTT
cdr3_aa: CASSPTTGVSGNTIYF

clone_size: many
j_call: TRBJ1-1
d_call: TRBD1
v_call: TRBV7-2
cdr3_nt: TGTGCCAGCAGCCCCGTCGGGACAGGGTATTCCACTGAAGCTTTCTTT
cdr3_aa: CASSPVGTGYSTEAFF

clone_size: .
j_call: TRBJ1-2
d_call: .
v_call: TRBV5-6
cdr3_nt: TGTGCCAGCAGCTTGGCCGGGACGGGGGCCTATGGCTACACCTTC
cdr3_aa: CASSLAGTGAYGYTF

clone_size: .
j_call: TRBJ2-7
d_call: .
v_call: TRBV19
cdr3_nt: TGTGCCAGTAGTATAGTACGGGACCCCTACGAGCAGTACTTC
cdr3_aa: CASSIVRDPYEQYF

clone_size: many
j_call: TRBJ2-5
d_call: TRBD2
v_call: TRBV20-1
cdr3_nt: TGCAGTGCTAGAGGAGCGGGGGCCCTCCAAGAGACCCAGTACTTC
cdr3_aa: CSARGAGALQETQYF

clone_size: .
j_call: TRBJ2-3
d_call: TRBD2
v_call: TRBV10-3
cdr3_nt: TGTGCCATCAGTGAGGGGACTAGCGGAACAGATACGCAGTATTTT
cdr3_aa: CAISEGTSGTDTQYF

clone_size: many
j_call: TRBJ1-6
d_call: .
v_call: TRBV12-3/TRBV12-4
cdr3_nt: TGTGCCAGCTCCCAGGACTTTAATTCACCCCTCCACTTT
cdr3_aa: CASSQDFNSPLHF

clone_size: .
j_call: TRBJ2-5
d_call: TRBD2
v_call: TRBV3-1
cdr3_nt: TGTGCCAGCAGCCAAGATCGGGGGGTAGTAGAGACCCAGTACTTC
cdr3_aa: CASSQDRGVVETQYF

clone_size: few
j_call: TRBJ1-5
d_call: TRBD1
v_call: TRBV3-1
cdr3_nt: TGTGCCTGTACCCAGGGGACAGGAGGAAATCAGCCCCAGCATTTT
cdr3_aa: CACTQGTGGNQPQHF

clone_size: few
j_call: TRBJ1-3
d_call: .
v_call: TRBV20-1
cdr3_nt: TGCAGTGCTCGTCCCCCGGGGTCCGGAAACACCATATATTTT
cdr3_aa: CSARPPGSGNTIYF

clone_size: few
j_call: TRBJ2-1
d_call: .
v_call: TRBV7-7
cdr3_nt: TGTGCTAGCAGCCCAGACAGGACGGACTACAATGAGCGGTTCTTC
cdr3_aa: CASSPDRTDYNERFF

clone_size: many
j_call: TRBJ1-1
d_call: .
v_call: TRBV7-2
cdr3_nt: TGTGCCAGCAGCACCGCGGGGAACACTGAAGCTTTCTTT
cdr3_aa: CASSTAGNTEAFF

clone_size: .
j_call: TRBJ2-6
d_call: .
v_call: TRBV18
cdr3_nt: TGTGCCAGCTCACCACCCGGGATGAGTGGGGCCAACGTCCTGACTTTC
cdr3_aa: CASSPPGMSGANVLTF

clone_size: .
j_call: TRBJ2-7
d_call: .
v_call: TRBV10-3
cdr3_nt: TGTGCCATCAGTGAGTCGACAGTTAAAGGCTACGAGCAGTACTTC
cdr3_aa: CAISESTVKGYEQYF

clone_size: .
j_call: TRBJ1-1
d_call: .
v_call: TRBV2
cdr3_nt: TGTGCCAGCAGTGGGGGTTGGTACACTGAAGCTTTCTTT
cdr3_aa: CASSGGWYTEAFF

clone_size: many
j_call: TRBJ1-6
d_call: .
v_call: TRBV5-4
cdr3_nt: TGTGCCAGCAGCTTGGATGGGGGATCGTATTCACCCCTCCACTTT
cdr3_aa: CASSLDGGSYSPLHF

clone_size: .
j_call: TRBJ1-2
d_call: .
v_call: TRBV6-1
cdr3_nt: TGTGCCAGCAACCCCGGGACGTTCGGGTATGGCTACACCTTC
cdr3_aa: CASNPGTFGYGYTF

clone_size: .
j_call: TRBJ1-5
d_call: TRBD1
v_call: TRBV4-3
cdr3_nt: TGCGCCAGCAGCCAAGGGTTTACAGGGGGCAATCAGCCCCAGCATTTT
cdr3_aa: CASSQGFTGGNQPQHF

clone_size: many
j_call: TRBJ2-1
d_call: .
v_call: TRBV29-1
cdr3_nt: TGCAGCGTTGGGCGGTACAATGAGCAGTTCTTC
cdr3_aa: CSVGRYNEQFF

clone_size: many
j_call: TRBJ2-5
d_call: TRBD2
v_call: TRBV29-1
cdr3_nt: TGCAGCGGGGCTCGGGGGGGTGAGGAGACCCAGTACTTC
cdr3_aa: CSGARGGEETQYF

clone_size: many
j_call: TRBJ2-3
d_call: .
v_call: TRBV6-5
cdr3_nt: TGTGCCAGCAGTCAGAGCGGCGCCGTCACAGATACGCAGTATTTT
cdr3_aa: CASSQSGAVTDTQYF

clone_size: few
j_call: TRBJ2-1
d_call: .
v_call: TRBV13
cdr3_nt: TGTGCCAGCAGCTTTCAGGGGCCTACCTACAATGAGCAGTTCTTC
cdr3_aa: CASSFQGPTYNEQFF

clone_size: .
j_call: TRBJ2-3
d_call: .
v_call: TRBV12-3/TRBV12-4
cdr3_nt: TGTGCCAGCAGTTCCCTAGGGGGGGGAACAGATGCGCAATATTTT
cdr3_aa: CASSSLGGGTDAQYF

clone_size: few
j_call: TRBJ2-7
d_call: TRBD2
v_call: TRBV9
cdr3_nt: TGTGCCAGCAGCGGAGATCTAGCGGGGGGGGCCTACAATGAGCAGTACTTC
cdr3_aa: CASSGDLAGGAYNEQYF

clone_size: many
j_call: TRBJ2-1
d_call: .
v_call: TRBV27
cdr3_nt: TGTGCCAGCAGTTTGGACCGACAATTCTACAATGAGCAGTTCTTC
cdr3_aa: CASSLDRQFYNEQFF

clone_size: .
j_call: TRBJ2-7
d_call: TRBD1
v_call: TRBV30
cdr3_nt: TGTGCCTGGAGGACAGGGATTTCCGTCTACGAGCAGTACTTC
cdr3_aa: CAWRTGISVYEQYF

clone_size: .
j_call: TRBJ2-1
d_call: TRBD2
v_call: TRBV10-3
cdr3_nt: TGTGCCACCGGGACTAGCTCCTACAATGAGCAGTTCTTC
cdr3_aa: CATGTSSYNEQFF

clone_size: .
j_call: TRBJ2-5
d_call: .
v_call: TRBV5-1
cdr3_nt: TGCGCCAGCAGCTGGGTAGCGGAAGAGACCCAGTACTTC
cdr3_aa: CASSWVAEETQYF

clone_size: .
j_call: TRBJ2-3
d_call: .
v_call: TRBV12-3/TRBV12-4
cdr3_nt: TGTGCCAGCAGTTTGCAGGGAGCAAGGACAGATATGCAATATTTT
cdr3_aa: CASSLQGARTDMQYF

clone_size: many
j_call: TRBJ2-5
d_call: .
v_call: TRBV4-1
cdr3_nt: TGCGCCAGCAGCCAAGATAATCAGGAGATGGCAGAGACCCAGTACTTC
cdr3_aa: CASSQDNQEMAETQYF

clone_size: many
j_call: TRBJ2-3
d_call: .
v_call: TRBV7-7
cdr3_nt: TGTGCTAGCAGCTTCTTAAAGAGCACAGATACGCAGTATTTT
cdr3_aa: CASSFLKSTDTQYF

clone_size: many
j_call: TRBJ1-2
d_call: .
v_call: TRBV4-1
cdr3_nt: TGCGCCAGCAGCCAAGAAAGGGCAGGGGTCTATGGCTACACCTTC
cdr3_aa: CASSQERAGVYGYTF

clone_size: .
j_call: TRBJ2-3
d_call: TRBD2
v_call: TRBV7-2
cdr3_nt: TGTGCCAGCAGCGTACTAGCGGGGACCACAGATACGCAGTATTTT
cdr3_aa: CASSVLAGTTDTQYF

clone_size: .
j_call: TRBJ1-5
d_call: .
v_call: TRBV20-1
cdr3_nt: TGCAGTGCTGTATCCGGGACTGCCGGCCAGCCCCAGCATTTT
cdr3_aa: CSAVSGTAGQPQHF